The 13 T cell receptor beta chains reported below all come from one sample, sequenced in a study of blood T cells in healthy people across ages. Together with a sample-barcoded 5' primer, a J-beta primer mix was included in a second PCR lasting about 7 to 11 cycles. Via MiXCR, TCRdb re-called the 5' RACE reads, giving one row per CDR3 protein. The data contain about 2 million distinct CDR3 sequences, around half of them singletons. Specimen: blood. All receptors come from a woman aged 40 to 50 in good health.

The genes are TRBV11-2 and TRBJ1-4, with TRBD1 identical over 9 bases. Germline V CDR1 and CDR2: SGHAT, FQNNGV. The CDR3 has 16 amino acids. V dropped 3 bases and J dropped 3; count of bases not matched to a gene: 5. The CDR3 region has the DNA TGTGCCAGCAGCTTCCCTCGACAGGGGGCTAATGAAAAACTGTTTTTT. This gives the protein CASSFPRQGANEKLFF.

This clonotype showed up many times. V is TRBV6-2 or TRBV6-3 and J is TRBJ2-5; a weak D match, TRBD1 (6 bases). V was pared by 0 bases and J by 1 base, with 9 bases between. Germline V gives CDR1 MNHEY, CDR2 SVGEGT. The CDR3 length is 15 residues. This CDR3 reads CASSYSTGSQETQYF. CDR3 DNA sequence: TGTGCCAGCAGTTACTCTACAGGGAGCCAAGAGACCCAGTACTTC.

This clonotype appeared a few times. The genes are TRBV7-9 and TRBJ2-7, with D tentatively TRBD1 (6 bases). The CDR3 consists of 14 residues. The germline V gene encodes CDR1 SEHNR and CDR2 FQNEAQ (reference sequence). Between the trimmed V and J ends, which lost 3 bases and 3 bases, there was a span of 12 bases. CDR3 sequence reads: CASSFGDRHYEQYF. The CDR3 DNA follows: TGTGCCAGCAGCTTTGGCGACAGGCACTACGAGCAGTACTTC. Filled out from reference TRBV7-9 and TRBJ2-7, the complete variable domain reads DTGVSQNPRHKITKRGQNVTFRCDPISEHNRLYWYRQTLGQGPEFLTYFQNEAQLEKSRLLSDRFSAERPKGSFSTLEIQRTEQGDSAMYLCASSFGDRHYEQYFGPGTRLTVT.

This chain uses TRBV14 with TRBJ2-1; TRBD1 matches 8 bases. CDR1 and CDR2 from the germline V gene are SGHDN and FVKESK. With V trimmed by 6 bases and J by 7 bases, 2 bases remained unmatched. This CDR3 comprises 12 residues. CDR3 sequence: CASRRTGNEQFF. CDR3 in DNA: TGTGCCAGCAGACGGACAGGGAATGAGCAGTTCTTC. The whole variable domain, remainder taken from reference TRBV14 and TRBJ2-1, is EAGVTQFPSHSVIEKGQTVTLRCDPISGHDNLYWYRRVMGKEIKFLLHFVKESKQDESGMPNNRFLAERTGGTYSTLKVQPAELEDSGVYFCASRRTGNEQFFGPGTRLTVL.

The CDR3 region is CARATDSTDTQYF. The CDR3 DNA reads TGTGCCAGAGCGACGGACTCAACAGATACGCAGTATTTT. This rearrangement joins TRBV2 to TRBJ2-3, with D possibly matching TRBD2 (5 bases). Trimming pared 9 bases from V and 3 bases from J, leaving 13 bases between. The CDR3 runs 13 residues. Germline-derived CDR1 and CDR2 are SNHLY and FYNNEI.

This clonotype was picked up a small number of times. The chain recombines TRBV5-5 with TRBJ2-1; a weak D match, TRBD2 (5 bases). The CDR3 runs 13 residues. Germline assignment: CDR1 SGHKS and CDR2 YYEKEE (reference sequence). V gave up 1 base and J gave up 7 bases, with 9 bases separating them. The CDR3 region has the DNA TGTGCCAGCAGCTTGCTTGGGGAGAATGAGCAGTTCTTC. Its translation: CASSLLGENEQFF. Supplemented by reference TRBV5-5 and TRBJ2-1, the full variable domain reads DAGVTQSPTHLIKTRGQQVTLRCSPISGHKSVSWYQQVLGQGPQFIFQYYEKEERGRGNFPDRFSARQFPNYSSELNVNALLLGDSALYLCASSLLGENEQFFGPGTRLTVL.

This clonotype was observed a handful of times. The J gene is TRBJ2-7, the V gene TRBV6-5; D possibly uses TRBD1 or TRBD2 (5 bases each). Germline V gene lookup returns CDR1 MNHEY and CDR2 SVGAGI. This CDR3 is 15 amino acids long. Trimming cost V 1 base and J 0 bases, with 10 bases left between them. In DNA form, the CDR3 reads TGTGCCAGCAGTTACTTTTCGAGGGGCTCCTACGAGCAGTACTTC. The encoded protein is CASSYFSRGSYEQYF.

The chain carries TRBV20-1 and TRBJ2-7; perhaps TRBD1 as D (5 bases). This CDR3 has 14 amino acids. Germline V gives CDR1 DFQATT, CDR2 SNEGSKA (reference sequence). The CDR3 bases are TGCACTAAAATGGTGCCAGGGCCTGGCTACGAGCAGTACTTC. Translated, it gives CTKMVPGPGYEQYF.

The J gene is TRBJ2-4, the V gene TRBV6-5; unclear D gene. The DNA end lines up better with TRBJ2-5; the J call may be wrong. Germline V gene sequence: CDR1 MNHEY, CDR2 SVGAGI. There are 16 residues in the CDR3. CDR3 bases: TGTGCCAGCAGTTACTCCGGGTCTATCGCCCAAGAGACCCAGTACTTC. Translated: CASSYSGSIAQETQYF.

Comments on this clonotype: Sequence at one end of the junction differs from germline and may be a read error. CDR3 coding DNA: TGTGCCAGTAGTTTACTGGGTGAAGGGGCACACCAAGAGACCCAGTACTTC. Amino acid sequence: CASSLLGEGAHQETQYF. The genes are TRBV6-5 and TRBJ2-7; maybe TRBD1 (5 bases). The J call may be in error: the DNA end matches TRBJ2-5 better. CDR3 length equals 17 residues. Germline CDR1 is MNHEY and CDR2 is SVGAGI.

The CDR3 protein is CASSWEGGGPYNEQFF. In DNA, the CDR3 is TGTGCCAGCAGCTGGGAGGGCGGGGGGCCATACAATGAGCAGTTCTTC. The rearrangement joins TRBV7-8 to TRBJ2-1, with TRBD2 identical over 8 bases. This CDR3 has 16 residues. Germline V CDR1 and CDR2: SGHVS, FQNEAQ. With 4 bases clipped from V and 4 bases from J, the junction kept 9 bases outside the gene matches.

This clonotype was seen a single time. A clone one base away is much larger, so this may be a read error. The J gene is TRBJ2-1, the V gene TRBV6-5, with 11 nucleotides matching TRBD1. Germline trimming cut 7 bases from V and 10 bases from J; bases unmatched to any gene: 9. Looked up from germline, CDR1 is MNHEY and CDR2 is SVGAGI. This CDR3 spans 14 amino acids. The CDR3 is CASTGTGGAYEQFF. CDR3 in DNA: TGTGCCAGCACTGGGACAGGGGGAGCCTACGAGCAGTTCTTC.

This clonotype was recorded once. The rearrangement joins TRBV20-1 to TRBJ2-5; TRBD2 matches 13 bases. V lost 5 bases, J lost 5 bases, and 14 bases stayed unmatched. There are 17 residues in the CDR3. The germline gives CDR1 DFQATT, CDR2 SNEGSKA (reference sequence). As DNA, the CDR3 is TGCAGTGCTCCTATTACTAGCGGGGGGGCCGGTTGGGAGACCCAGTACTTC. It is translated as CSAPITSGGAGWETQYF.